This entry lists 30 T cell receptor beta chains sequenced from one sample in a study of T cell repertoires in cytomegalovirus infection. TCRdb passed the reads through MiXCR, listing each CDR3 protein once. The profile shows fewer than 550,000 distinct CDR3 sequences, approximately 33% of them singletons. The sequencing sample was made of PBMCs. Source of these receptors: a human donor in good health (CMV status not recorded). Some clones in this sample may be carry-over from other donors' samples.

The chain links TRBV6-2 or TRBV6-3 to TRBJ2-5, with TRBD2 matching over 10 bases. The germline gives CDR1 MNHEY, CDR2 SVGEGT. V lost 4 bases to trimming and J lost 2 bases; unmatched junction nucleotides: 13. The CDR3 length is 18 residues. In DNA, the CDR3 is TGTGCCAGCAGTTCAGGGAGCGGACTAGCGGCTTCTCAAGAGACCCAGTACTTC. This codes for CASSSGSGLAASQETQYF.

This sequence joins TRBV25-1 and TRBJ2-7; no clear D. The CDR3 extends over 12 amino acids. From germline, CDR1 is MGHDK and CDR2 SYGVNS. Trimming removed 5 bases at V and 13 bases at J, with 18 bases between. The CDR3 region is CASSSRADDHYF. Written as DNA, the CDR3 is TGTGCCAGCAGTTCTAGGGCAGACGATCATTACTTC.

This clonotype was observed a few times. This chain uses TRBV4-1 with TRBJ2-1, with TRBD2 matching over 10 bases. V shed 0 bases, J shed 0 bases, and the junction held 8 bases outside the gene matches. CDR1 and CDR2 (germline): MGHRA, YSYEKL. This CDR3 has 19 residues. CDR3 protein: CASSQEPTGTSDSYNEQFF. CDR3 coding DNA: TGCGCCAGCAGCCAAGAGCCTACCGGGACTAGCGACTCCTACAATGAGCAGTTCTTC.

V usage is TRBV18 and J usage is TRBJ1-4; no clear D gene. The V gene lost 4 bases and the J gene lost 0 bases, with 6 bases spanning the gap. The CDR3 covers 14 residues. Germline assignment: CDR1 KGHSH and CDR2 LQKENI. The CDR3 spells CASSRHTTNEKLFF. The CDR3 nucleotides read TGTGCCAGCTCACGGCACACAACTAATGAAAAACTGTTTTTT.

This clonotype was picked up many times. The chain recombines TRBV7-2 with TRBJ1-1; D might be TRBD1 (5 bases). The V gene lost 5 bases and the J gene lost 0 bases, with 13 bases spanning the gap. CDR3 length: 15 residues. Germline-derived CDR1 and CDR2 are SGHTA and FQGNSA. CDR3 nucleotide sequence: TGTGCCAGCAGCATCGCGGGGCAGGTGAACACTGAAGCTTTCTTT. This gives the protein CASSIAGQVNTEAFF.

This clonotype was observed at least ten times. The chain uses TRBV7-8 and TRBJ2-7; the match to TRBD1 covers 8 bases. V trimming: 5 bases; J trimming: 7 bases; junction bases outside the gene matches: 16. Germline V CDR1 and CDR2: SGHVS, FQNEAQ. The CDR3 consists of 16 residues. CDR3 in amino acids: CASSPLDRGRPNEQYF. In nucleotides, the CDR3 is TGTGCCAGCAGCCCCCTCGACAGGGGCCGCCCCAATGAGCAGTACTTC.

The rearrangement links TRBV27 to TRBJ2-5, with D possibly matching TRBD1 (6 bases). CDR1 and CDR2 from the germline V gene are MNHEY and SMNVEV (reference sequence). With 6 bases removed from V and 5 bases from J, the gap between germline ends came to 13 bases. This CDR3 contains 13 residues. CDR3 coding DNA: TGTGCCAGCAGAAGGAAAACAGGGGAGACCCAGTACTTC. Protein sequence: CASRRKTGETQYF.

The chain uses TRBV19 and TRBJ1-5; 12 bases are a match to TRBD1. V shed 3 bases, J shed 5 bases, and the junction held 2 bases outside the gene matches. CDR3 length equals 15 residues. Germline CDR1 is LNHDA and CDR2 is SQIVND (reference sequence). CDR3 sequence reads: CASSMGTGGYQPQHF. As DNA, the CDR3 is TGTGCCAGTAGTATGGGGACAGGGGGCTATCAGCCCCAGCATTTT.

This clonotype was observed many times. J is TRBJ1-4 and V is TRBV7-8; D is unclear. CDR1 SGHVS and CDR2 FQNEAQ come from the germline V gene. Trimming stripped 3 bases from V and 0 bases from J, with 14 bases between. The CDR3 contains 17 residues. The CDR3 loop reads CASSFLDPGATNEKLFF. Written as DNA, the CDR3 is TGTGCCAGCAGCTTCCTTGATCCAGGTGCAACTAATGAAAAACTGTTTTTT.

A remark on this clonotype: The CDR3 does not end in the conserved phenylalanine or tryptophan, so this is likely a read error. The chain has TRBV27 and TRBJ1-2; no definite D call. Germline CDR1 is MNHEY and CDR2 is SMNVEV (reference sequence). The CDR3 extends over 15 amino acids. V was pared by 0 bases and J by 3 bases, with 11 bases between. As DNA, the CDR3 is TGTGCCAGCAGTTTATCGGAGCCGGGGTACTATGGCTACACCATC. This translates into CASSLSEPGYYGYTI.

Concerning this clonotype: Compared with germline, one end of the junction differs, possibly owing to a read error. V usage is TRBV5-1 and J usage is TRBJ2-5, with D unresolved. The V gene's germline CDR1 is SGHRS and CDR2 YFSETQ. This CDR3 has 14 amino acids. DNA for the CDR3: TGCGCCAGCAGCTTCGACTGGCCTCAAGGGACCCAGTACTTC. The encoded protein is CASSFDWPQGTQYF.

This chain links TRBV5-5 with TRBJ2-5, with 8 bases that match TRBD2. Germline CDR1 is SGHKS and CDR2 is YYEKEE (reference sequence). The CDR3 consists of 15 residues. Losses at the gene ends were 0 bases for V and 2 bases for J; bases not matched to a gene: 3. The CDR3 protein is CASSLARGGQETQYF. The CDR3 bases are TGTGCCAGCAGCTTGGCCCGGGGGGGACAAGAGACCCAGTACTTC.

The table lists this clonotype with a few counts. V usage is TRBV7-6 and J usage is TRBJ1-5, with TRBD1 matching over 7 bases. Trimming at V came to 1 base and at J to 4 bases, leaving 10 bases not matched to a gene. Germline loops: CDR1 SGHVS, CDR2 FNYEAQ. The CDR3 length is 17 residues. CDR3 DNA sequence: TGTGCCAGCAGCTTAGGAGGGGGCGGGTACGGTAATCAGCCCCAGCATTTT. The encoded protein is CASSLGGGGYGNQPQHF.

The CDR3 protein is CASSTLQGSSTEAFF. The CDR3 coding sequence is TGTGCCAGCAGCACCCTACAGGGAAGTAGCACTGAAGCTTTCTTT. The V and J genes are TRBV7-9 and TRBJ1-1; D possibly corresponds to TRBD1 (6 bases). V was clipped by 5 bases and J by 4 bases, with 17 bases between them. Germline CDR1 reads SEHNR; CDR2 reads FQNEAQ (reference sequence). This CDR3 has 15 residues.

The chain recombines TRBV3-1 with TRBJ2-1; D not certain. Germline CDR1 is LGHDT and CDR2 is YNNKEL (reference sequence). Trimming pared 6 bases from V and 8 bases from J, leaving 14 bases between. The CDR3 runs 13 residues. This CDR3 reads CASRHYQGDEQFF. The CDR3, as DNA: TGTGCCAGCAGACACTACCAAGGCGATGAGCAGTTCTTC.

CDR3 sequence reads: CASSYSYGQPQHF. CDR3 bases: TGTGCCAGCAGTTACTCATACGGTCAGCCCCAGCATTTT. The chain carries TRBV6-6 and TRBJ1-5, with no clear D. CDR1 MNHNY and CDR2 SVGAGI come from the germline V gene (reference sequence). This CDR3 has 13 residues. The V end was cut by 0 bases, the J end by 6 bases, with 6 bases between.

The gene calls are TRBV11-2 and TRBJ1-2; no firm D call. Germline assignment: CDR1 SGHAT and CDR2 FQNNGV. V lost 2 bases and J lost 3, with 10 bases in between. The CDR3 runs to 14 residues. CDR3: CASSLSGGDYGYTF. The DNA for the CDR3 is TGTGCCAGCAGCTTATCCGGAGGTGACTATGGCTACACCTTC.

This clonotype was detected ten times or more. CDR3 amino acids: CASSLGPNLVDSGNTIYF. CDR3 DNA: TGTGCCAGCAGCCTGGGACCCAATCTTGTCGACTCTGGAAACACCATATATTTT. The chain uses TRBV7-8 and TRBJ1-3; a possible D gene is TRBD1 (5 bases). The V and J ends lost 5 bases and 0 bases respectively, with 20 bases between them. The CDR3 is 18 amino acids. CDR1 and CDR2 from the germline V gene are SGHVS and FQNEAQ.

The sample holds many counts of this clonotype. In DNA form, the CDR3 reads TGTGCCAGCAGTGGACAGGGCGGGAACACTGAAGCTTTCTTT. It encodes CASSGQGGNTEAFF. The V and J genes are TRBV6-1 and TRBJ1-1, with 7 bases identical to TRBD1. Germline V CDR1 and CDR2: MNHNS, SASEGT. The junction had 3 bases not matched to a gene; V was cut back by 4 bases and J by 1 base. The CDR3 consists of 14 residues.

This clonotype occurred a few times. The V gene is TRBV4-2, the J gene TRBJ2-3; D is uncertain. The CDR3 runs 13 residues. Between the trimmed V and J ends, which lost 6 bases and 3 bases, there was a span of 10 bases. The V gene's germline CDR1 is LGHNA and CDR2 YNFKEQ. CDR3 DNA sequence: TGTGCCAGCAGGGAACTGATGACAGATACGCAGTATTTT. It encodes CASRELMTDTQYF.

The sample holds many counts of this clonotype. This chain joins TRBV7-2 and TRBJ2-2, with 8 positions matching TRBD1. With V trimmed by 5 bases and J by 0 bases, 8 bases remained unmatched. Germline V lookup: CDR1 SGHTA, CDR2 FQGNSA. The CDR3 runs 17 residues. The chain's CDR3 is CASSQKGTGANTGELFF. CDR3 DNA sequence: TGTGCCAGCAGCCAAAAGGGGACAGGCGCGAACACCGGGGAGCTGTTTTTT.

The CDR3 nucleotides are TGTGCCAGCAGCTCATACTCAGACAGGGGAGGGCAGTTCTTC. Protein product: CASSSYSDRGGQFF. The chain couples TRBV7-6 to TRBJ2-1; 8 bases line up with TRBD1. The CDR3 extends over 14 amino acids. Germline V gene lookup returns CDR1 SGHVS and CDR2 FNYEAQ. Trimming removed 4 bases from V and 12 bases from J; junction bases left unmatched: 11.

This clonotype occurred many times. The chain links TRBV7-8 to TRBJ1-6, with no clear D. The CDR3 runs 14 residues. Between the trimmed V and J ends, which lost 2 bases and 7 bases, there was a span of 9 bases. Germline values: CDR1 SGHVS, CDR2 FQNEAQ. In nucleotides, the CDR3 is TGTGCCAGCAGCTTATACTTGGAGAATTCACCCCTCCACTTT. Its protein is CASSLYLENSPLHF.

Turning to this clonotype: As the CDR3 is not closed by the conserved phenylalanine or tryptophan, this likely results from a read error. V gene TRBV2 combines with J gene TRBJ2-7; D possibly uses TRBD1 or TRBD2 (5 bases each). Germline V gene lookup returns CDR1 SNHLY and CDR2 FYNNEI. The CDR3 extends over 15 amino acids. The V gene lost 3 bases and the J gene lost 1 base, with 13 bases spanning the gap. CDR3 nucleotides: TGTGCCAGCAGTGATGACCCGGGGCAGTCCTACGAGCAGTACTTA. Translation: CASSDDPGQSYEQYL.

The CDR3 loop is CATSRRGNTEAFF. In DNA form, the CDR3 reads TGTGCCACCAGCAGACGCGGGAACACTGAAGCTTTCTTT. The chain couples TRBV15 to TRBJ1-1; no reliable D call. The germline V gene encodes CDR1 LNHNV and CDR2 YYDKDF (reference sequence). This CDR3 is 13 amino acids long. V was clipped by 2 bases and J by 1 base, with 5 bases between them.

The chain uses TRBV24-1 and TRBJ2-3; TRBD2 agrees at 12 bases. From germline, CDR1 is KGHDR and CDR2 SFDVKD. CDR3 length equals 15 residues. Unmatched junction bases numbered 7, after V lost 5 bases and J lost 8 bases. CDR3 coding DNA: TGTGCCACCAGTGTCCTAGCGGGGGGGCCTGGTACGCAGTATTTT. This sequence encodes CATSVLAGGPGTQYF.

This clonotype has at least ten counts. This chain joins TRBV7-7 and TRBJ2-1, with 9 bases identical to TRBD1. The CDR3 length is 15 residues. Germline assignment: CDR1 SSHAT and CDR2 FNYEAQ (reference sequence). Trimming took 5 bases from V and 0 from J; bases not matched to a gene: 2. In DNA, the CDR3 is TGTGCCAGCAGCCGGGACAGGGCCTCCTACAATGAGCAGTTCTTC. Translated: CASSRDRASYNEQFF.

This clonotype was recorded a few times. The chain is built from TRBV14 and TRBJ1-3; 8 bases agree with TRBD1. V was pared by 3 bases and J by 7 bases, with 11 bases of the junction left unmatched. The CDR3 is made up of 16 amino acids. Germline V gives CDR1 SGHDN, CDR2 FVKESK. CDR3 nucleotide sequence: TGTGCCAGCAGCCAGGGGGACAGGTCGGTGTGGAACACCATATATTTT. Protein: CASSQGDRSVWNTIYF.

The chain couples TRBV7-9 to TRBJ2-1; the match to TRBD1 covers 9 bases. CDR3 length: 15 residues. Trimming took 4 bases from V and 10 from J; bases not matched to a gene: 11. CDR1 and CDR2 from the germline V gene are SEHNR and FQNEAQ (reference sequence). The CDR3 is CASSSTGGARLEQFF. The CDR3 coding sequence is TGTGCCAGCAGCTCAACAGGGGGCGCGAGGTTAGAGCAGTTCTTC.

The rearrangement uses TRBV4-3 and TRBJ2-4; D may be TRBD1 or TRBD2 (6 bases each). Germline V gene lookup returns CDR1 LGHNA and CDR2 YSLEER. This CDR3 contains 14 residues. With 1 base removed from V and 6 bases from J, the gap between germline ends came to 10 bases. The CDR3 loop is CASSQGGAANIQYF. CDR3 nucleotides: TGCGCCAGCAGCCAAGGGGGGGCTGCAAACATTCAGTACTTC.